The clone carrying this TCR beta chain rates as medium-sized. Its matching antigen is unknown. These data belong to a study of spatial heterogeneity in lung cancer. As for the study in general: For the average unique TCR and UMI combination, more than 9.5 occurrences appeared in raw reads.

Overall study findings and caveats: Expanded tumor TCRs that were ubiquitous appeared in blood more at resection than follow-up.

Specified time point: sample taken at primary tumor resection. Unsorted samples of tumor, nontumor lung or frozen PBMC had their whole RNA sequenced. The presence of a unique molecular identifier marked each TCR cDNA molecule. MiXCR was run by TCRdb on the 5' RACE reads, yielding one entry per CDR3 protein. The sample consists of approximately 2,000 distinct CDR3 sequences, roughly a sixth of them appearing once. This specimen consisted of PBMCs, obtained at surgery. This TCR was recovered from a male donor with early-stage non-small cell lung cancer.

The CDR3 nucleotides read TGCAGCGTTGCCAGGGGCGAAAACATTCAGTACTTC. It encodes CSVARGENIQYF. The rearrangement joins TRBV29-1 to TRBJ2-4, with D possibly TRBD1 on 6 matching bases. CDR1 and CDR2 (germline): SQVTM, ANQGSEA. The CDR3 sequence is 12 residues long. V lost 4 bases, J lost 5 bases, and 9 bases lay in between.